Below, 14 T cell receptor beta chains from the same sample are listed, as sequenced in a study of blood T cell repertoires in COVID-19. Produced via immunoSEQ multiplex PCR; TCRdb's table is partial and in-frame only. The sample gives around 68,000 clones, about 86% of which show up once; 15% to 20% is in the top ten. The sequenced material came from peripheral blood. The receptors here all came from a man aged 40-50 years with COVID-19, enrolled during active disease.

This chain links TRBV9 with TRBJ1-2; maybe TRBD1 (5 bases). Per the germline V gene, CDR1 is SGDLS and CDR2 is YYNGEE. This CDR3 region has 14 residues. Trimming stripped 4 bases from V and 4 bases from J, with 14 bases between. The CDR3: CASSPQPGLYGYTF. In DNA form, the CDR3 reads TGTGCCAGCAGCCCCCAACCAGGGCTCTATGGCTACACCTTC.

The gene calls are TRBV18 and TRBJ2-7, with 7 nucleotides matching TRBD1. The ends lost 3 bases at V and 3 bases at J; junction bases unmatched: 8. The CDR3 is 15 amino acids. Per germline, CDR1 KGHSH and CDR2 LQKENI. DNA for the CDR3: TGTGCCAGCTCACCCGGACAGGATCTCTTCTACGAGCAGTACTTC. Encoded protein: CASSPGQDLFYEQYF.

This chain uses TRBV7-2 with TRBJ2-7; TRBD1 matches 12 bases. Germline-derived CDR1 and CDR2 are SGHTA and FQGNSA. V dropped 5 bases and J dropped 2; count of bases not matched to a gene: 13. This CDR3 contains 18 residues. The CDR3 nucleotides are TGTGCCAGCAGCCTACTTCCGGGACAGGGGGCTCTCACCTACGAGCAGTACTTC. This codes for CASSLLPGQGALTYEQYF.

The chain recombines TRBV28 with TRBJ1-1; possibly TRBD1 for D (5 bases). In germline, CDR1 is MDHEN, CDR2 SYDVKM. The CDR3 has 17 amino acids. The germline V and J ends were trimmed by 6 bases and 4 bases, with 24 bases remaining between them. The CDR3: CASSAGEGSRRGTEAFF. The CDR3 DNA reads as TGTGCCAGCAGCGCGGGGGAGGGGTCGCGTCGAGGCACTGAAGCTTTCTTT.

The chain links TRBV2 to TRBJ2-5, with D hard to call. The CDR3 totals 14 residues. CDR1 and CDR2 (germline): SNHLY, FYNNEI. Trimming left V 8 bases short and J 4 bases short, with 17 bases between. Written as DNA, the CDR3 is TGTGCCAGCCCGAGAAGCCAAAGAAGAGAGACCCAGTACTTC. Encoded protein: CASPRSQRRETQYF.

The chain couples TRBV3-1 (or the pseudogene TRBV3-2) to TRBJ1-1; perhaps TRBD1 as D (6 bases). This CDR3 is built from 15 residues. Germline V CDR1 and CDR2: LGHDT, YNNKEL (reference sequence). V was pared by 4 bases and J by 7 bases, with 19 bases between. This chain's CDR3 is CASSLSGGPDGEAFF. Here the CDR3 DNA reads TGTGCCAGCAGCCTAAGTGGGGGCCCGGATGGTGAAGCTTTCTTT.

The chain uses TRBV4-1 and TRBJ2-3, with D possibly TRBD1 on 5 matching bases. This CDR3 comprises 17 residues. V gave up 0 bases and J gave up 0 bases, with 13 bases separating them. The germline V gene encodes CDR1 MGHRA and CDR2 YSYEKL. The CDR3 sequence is CASSQEGAAYSTDTQYF. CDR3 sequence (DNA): TGCGCCAGCAGCCAAGAAGGGGCGGCATATAGCACAGATACGCAGTATTTT.

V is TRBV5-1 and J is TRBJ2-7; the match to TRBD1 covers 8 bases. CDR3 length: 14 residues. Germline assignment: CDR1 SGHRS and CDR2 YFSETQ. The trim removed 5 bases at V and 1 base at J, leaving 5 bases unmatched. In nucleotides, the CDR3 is TGCGCCAGCAGACCCGGGACAGGATCCTACGAGCAGTACTTC. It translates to CASRPGTGSYEQYF.

The chain's CDR3 is CASSPGGPGANVLTF. In nucleotides, the CDR3 is TGTGCCAGCAGCCCGGGGGGCCCTGGGGCCAACGTCCTGACTTTC. This chain links TRBV5-6 with TRBJ2-6, with a tentative D call TRBD2 (7 bases). V shed 4 bases and J shed 2 bases, with 10 bases lying between them. Germline V gives CDR1 SGHDT, CDR2 YYEEEE. The CDR3 spans 15 residues.

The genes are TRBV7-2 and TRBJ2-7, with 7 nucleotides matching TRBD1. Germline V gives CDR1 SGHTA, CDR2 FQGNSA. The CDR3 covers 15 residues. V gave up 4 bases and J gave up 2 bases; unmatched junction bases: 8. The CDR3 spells CASSSQPDRTYEQYF. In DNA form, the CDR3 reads TGTGCCAGCAGCTCCCAACCGGACAGGACCTACGAGCAGTACTTC.

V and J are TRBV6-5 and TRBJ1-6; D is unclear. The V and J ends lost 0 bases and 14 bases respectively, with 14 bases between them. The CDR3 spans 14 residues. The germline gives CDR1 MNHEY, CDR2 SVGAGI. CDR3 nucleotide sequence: TGTGCCAGCAGTTACTCAGCGCTTGGAGGGACCCTCCACTTT. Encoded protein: CASSYSALGGTLHF.

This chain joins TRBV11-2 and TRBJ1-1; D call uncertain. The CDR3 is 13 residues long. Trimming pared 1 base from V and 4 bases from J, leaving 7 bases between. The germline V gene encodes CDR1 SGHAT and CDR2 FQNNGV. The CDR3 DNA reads TGTGCCAGCAGCTTAGTTGGGAGCACTGAAGCTTTCTTT. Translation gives CASSLVGSTEAFF.

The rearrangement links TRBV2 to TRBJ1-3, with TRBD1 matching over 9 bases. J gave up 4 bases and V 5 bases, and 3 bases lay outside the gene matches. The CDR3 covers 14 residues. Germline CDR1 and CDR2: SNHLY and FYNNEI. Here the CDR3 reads CASSPGTGGNTIYF. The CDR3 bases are TGTGCCAGCAGTCCCGGGACAGGGGGAAACACCATATATTTT.

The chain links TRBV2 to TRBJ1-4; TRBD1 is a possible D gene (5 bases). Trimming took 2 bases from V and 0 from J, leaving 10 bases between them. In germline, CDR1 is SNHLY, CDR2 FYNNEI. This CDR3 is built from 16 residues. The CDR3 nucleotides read TGTGCCAGCAGTGAATTTATGACAGCAACTAATGAAAAACTGTTTTTT. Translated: CASSEFMTATNEKLFF.